This T cell receptor beta chain was documented in a study of T cells in localized non-small cell lung cancer. Regarding the study as a whole: Elevated blood T cell density was associated with longer overall survival. Tumor showed lower T cell clonality than uninvolved adjacent lung, where it was highest. Adjacent lung was found to contain a median roughly 58 of the top 100 tumor clones.

The V and J ends lost 0 bases and 5 bases respectively, with 10 bases between them. From germline, CDR1 is MGHRA and CDR2 YSYEKL. The CDR3 runs to 14 residues. With regard to this clone: Its antigen is not known.

Measured with immunoSEQ multiplex PCR; TCRdb has only the in-frame clones, and not every one. The sample consists of tens of thousands of clones, 85% to 90% of them appearing once. This specimen was peripheral blood, taken before any cancer treatment. The TCR comes from a woman aged 35-70 years with stage I squamous cell lung carcinoma. The chain recombines TRBV4-1 with TRBJ2-5, with D possibly being TRBD2 (5 bases). The CDR3 reads CASSQEARRETQYF. The CDR3 DNA is TGCGCCAGCAGCCAAGAGGCTAGGAGGGAGACCCAGTACTTC.